This T cell receptor beta chain derives from a study of OX40 agonist ivuxolimab in advanced cancers. Across the study: Recorded diagnoses for dose-escalation patients were hepatocellular carcinoma, melanoma, renal cell or head and neck cancer. Three dose-escalation patients had partial responses: one with hepatocellular carcinoma and two with cutaneous melanoma. Broader study findings: Among the lowest peripheral clonal expansion occurred in 0.1-3.0 mg/kg partial responders.

For this clone: Its antigen is as yet unknown.

Some clones are missing from TCRdb's copy, which holds only in-frame ones; the method was immunoSEQ multiplex PCR. This sample has about 73,000 clones; roughly nine tenths occur once, and the top ten carry roughly 9.7%. The receptor was derived from an adult with an advanced solid tumor such as melanoma, head and neck, liver or kidney cancer. Here the sequenced sample was CD4+ or CD8+ T cells sorted from blood, taken in a trial of the OX40 agonist ivuxolimab.

CDR3 nucleotide sequence: TGCGCCAGCAGCCAAGTCAGCCAGGGGGGCTCCTACGAGCAGTACTTC. Protein product: CASSQVSQGGSYEQYF. The genes are TRBV4-1 and TRBJ2-7, with D maybe TRBD1 (7 bases). CDR3 length: 16 amino acids. Trimming pared 1 base from V and 0 bases from J, leaving 13 bases between. Germline V lookup: CDR1 MGHRA, CDR2 YSYEKL.